In this sample, the clone carrying this T cell receptor (beta chain) turned up a few times. Its antigen remains unknown. The data are from a study of molecular identifiers for immune sequencing clone quantification. Findings of the study overall: Jurkat TCR RNA spiked in from one cell reportedly remained identifiable amid about a million naive cells. Beyond 20 RNA copies, clones held over 99% of effector molecules, compared with under 1% in naive cells.

Naive CD8 T cells were FACS-sorted by CD8+CD4-CCR7+CD45RA+ markers. V lost 5 bases to trimming and J lost 5 bases; unmatched junction nucleotides: 2. The germline gives CDR1 MNHEY, CDR2 SMNVEV (reference sequence). CDR3 length equals 14 residues. TCRdb re-called the PCR reads through MiXCR, storing one row per CDR3 protein. The sample lists approximately 500,000 distinct CDR3 sequences, about 25% occurring once. The source is a human donor in good health. Some libraries in this study had Jurkat cell RNA spiked in. The sequencing sample was made of naive CD8+ T cells from blood, with Jurkat cell RNA spiked in. Subset noted: FACS-sorted CD8+CD4-CCR7+CD45RA+ naive T cells. The chain links TRBV27 to TRBJ1-6; 8 nucleotides align to TRBD1. The CDR3 nucleotides are TGTGCCAGCAGTCGACAGGGGAATAATTCACCCCTCCACTTT. Its protein product is CASSRQGNNSPLHF.